A selection of T cell receptor beta chains follows, all from one sample in a study of regulatory T cells in long-lasting Graves disease. TCRdb independently ran MiXCR on the multiplex PCR reads; one entry per CDR3 protein. The table has roughly 510,000 distinct CDR3 sequences, about 16% seen once. These records were also assigned to another study, of T cells in Graves' hyperthyroidism and ophthalmopathy.

Sequenced material: peripheral blood mononuclear cells (PBMCs), taken at new diagnosis, from a patient treated with antithyroid drugs. All receptors derive from a man aged 18 to 30 with Graves disease. Both conserved end residues are part of each CDR3.

>TRBJ1-5|TRBV7-9
CASSLGTGGWGSNQPQHF
>TRBJ2-1|TRBV6-2/TRBV6-3
CASSSLNNEQFF
>TRBJ2-1|TRBV6-1
CATSKGRGIYEQFF
>TRBJ2-7|TRBV28
CASSRGLPYEQYF
>TRBJ2-5|TRBV7-3
CASRMQRFRETQYF
>TRBJ2-2|TRBV7-7
CASSLDSGAATGELFF
>TRBJ2-7|TRBV7-9
CASSLGRDRDYEQYF
>TRBJ1-1|TRBV12-3/TRBV12-4
CAIGQGARTEAFF
>TRBJ2-5|TRBV29-1
CSVEQGVGETQYF
>TRBJ2-7|TRBV30
CAWSPDSAYEQYF
>TRBJ1-4|TRBV5-1
CASSIPDEKLFF
>TRBJ2-7|TRBV6-5
CASSYPGTDPYEQYF
>TRBJ1-1|TRBV7-8
CASSLGALTEAFF
>TRBJ1-2|TRBV30
CAWSRGTLYGYTF
>TRBJ1-1|TRBV6-1
CASTPMEGGMGTEAFF
>TRBJ2-3|TRBV5-6
CASSLVPGQGGTDTQYF
>TRBJ2-7|TRBV10-3
CAISELGNRPPSYEQYF
>TRBJ2-7|TRBV19
CASSTGLAGTIYEQYF
>TRBJ2-1|TRBV28
CASLSQGTNEQFF
>TRBJ2-7|TRBV11-3
CASSYAGQGSHEQYF
>TRBJ2-7|TRBV30
CAWGDRAYEQYF
>TRBJ2-3|TRBV24-1
CATSGLPGLAGGADTQYF
>TRBJ2-7|TRBV9
CASSVGGSTSYEQYF
>TRBJ1-2|TRBV5-6
CASSIPGTHYGYTF
>TRBJ2-2|TRBV20-1
CSARAVLGRKNTGELFF
>TRBJ2-2|TRBV4-2
CASSQDRRTGELFF
>TRBJ1-3|TRBV19
CASSTRARGGSGNTIYF
>TRBJ1-4|TRBV27
CASSKIPGELFF
>TRBJ1-5|TRBV10-3
CAISETAGGRGNQPQHF
>TRBJ2-5|TRBV3-1
CASSQDHAGAAQYF
>TRBJ2-7|TRBV4-1
CASSRLAGVHEQYF
>TRBJ2-7|TRBV11-2
CASSEALDRLTYEQYF
>TRBJ2-3|TRBV2
CAGSGDSTDTQYF
>TRBJ2-1|TRBV4-2
CASSRPGGGSYNEQFF
>TRBJ1-4|TRBV6-1
CASGGQGSNEKLFF
>TRBJ1-4|TRBV12-3/TRBV12-4
CASSPRREKLFF
>TRBJ1-4|TRBV12-3/TRBV12-4
CASSLAGHTGEKLFF
>TRBJ2-7|TRBV27
CASSLTGGPSYEQYF